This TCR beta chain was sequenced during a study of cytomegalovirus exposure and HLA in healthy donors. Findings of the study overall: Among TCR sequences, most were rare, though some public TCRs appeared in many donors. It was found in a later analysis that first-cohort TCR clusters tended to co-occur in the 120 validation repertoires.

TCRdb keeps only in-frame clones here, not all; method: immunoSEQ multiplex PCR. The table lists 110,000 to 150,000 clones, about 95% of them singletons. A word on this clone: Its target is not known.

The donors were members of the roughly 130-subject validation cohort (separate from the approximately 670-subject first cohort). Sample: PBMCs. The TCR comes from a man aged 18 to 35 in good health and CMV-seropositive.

The CDR3 nucleotides are TGTGCCAGCAGCTTTAACAGGGACAGATCACTGTACGAGCAGTACTTC. Translating it yields CASSFNRDRSLYEQYF. The rearrangement links TRBV7-9 to TRBJ2-7; TRBD1 matches at 7 bases. This CDR3 comprises 16 residues. Losses at the gene ends were 3 bases for V and 4 bases for J; bases not matched to a gene: 12. Germline CDR1 SEHNR, CDR2 FQNEAQ (reference sequence).